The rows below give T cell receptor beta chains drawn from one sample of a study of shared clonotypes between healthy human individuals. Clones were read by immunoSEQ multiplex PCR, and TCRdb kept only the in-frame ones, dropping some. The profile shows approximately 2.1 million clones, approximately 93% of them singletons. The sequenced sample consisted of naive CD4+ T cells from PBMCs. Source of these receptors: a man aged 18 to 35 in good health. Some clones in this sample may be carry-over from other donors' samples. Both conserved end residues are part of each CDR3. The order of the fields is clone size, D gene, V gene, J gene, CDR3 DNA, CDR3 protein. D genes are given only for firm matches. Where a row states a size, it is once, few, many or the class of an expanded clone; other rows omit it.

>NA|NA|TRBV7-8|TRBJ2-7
TGTGCCAGCAGTTCCTGGGCAGGAGGGGGCTACGAGCAGTACTTC
CASSSWAGGGYEQYF
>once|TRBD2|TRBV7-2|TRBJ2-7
TGTGCCAGCAGCTTAAAAATGACTAGCGGGACCGCCTACGAGCAGTACTTC
CASSLKMTSGTAYEQYF
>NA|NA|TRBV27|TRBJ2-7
TGTGCCAGCAGCCGGCTGGCATCCTACGAGCAGTACTTC
CASSRLASYEQYF
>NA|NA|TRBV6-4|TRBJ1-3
TGTGCCAGCAGACGCCCCTGGGGGACACCGACTTCCCCCTCTGGAAACACCATATATTTT
CASRRPWGTPTSPSGNTIYF
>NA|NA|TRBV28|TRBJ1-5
TGTGCCAGCAGTTTGGTCGAGACTCGACGTCAGCCCCAGCATTTT
CASSLVETRRQPQHF
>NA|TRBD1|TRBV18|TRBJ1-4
TGTGCCAGCTCACCACAAGGGGGACAGCTTAATGAAAAACTGTTTTTT
CASSPQGGQLNEKLFF
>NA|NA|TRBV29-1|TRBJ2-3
TGCAGCGTGGGGGGATCTAGCACAGATACGCAGTATTTT
CSVGGSSTDTQYF
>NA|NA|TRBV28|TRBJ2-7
TGTGCCAGCAGTACATTGCAGTACGAGCAGTACTTC
CASSTLQYEQYF
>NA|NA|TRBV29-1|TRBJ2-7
TGCAGCGTTGCGGTGGCGGCAGGACGCCCGATCGAAACCTACGAGCAGTACTTC
CSVAVAAGRPIETYEQYF
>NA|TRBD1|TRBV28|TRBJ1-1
TGTGCCAGCAGCCTTAGGGGGACAGGGGATTTGAACACTGAAGCTTTCTTT
CASSLRGTGDLNTEAFF
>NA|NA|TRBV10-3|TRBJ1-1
TGTGCCATCAGTGAGTCGATCCAGAGCACGGGTGAGGCTTTCTTT
CAISESIQSTGEAFF
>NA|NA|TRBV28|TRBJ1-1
TGTGCCAGCAGACCTTATGCATCGGTAACTGAAGCTTTCTTT
CASRPYASVTEAFF
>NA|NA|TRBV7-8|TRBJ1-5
TGTGCCAGCAGCCAACAGGTGTACAATCAGCCCCAGCATTTT
CASSQQVYNQPQHF
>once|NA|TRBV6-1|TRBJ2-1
TGTGCCAGCAGTTCCACCCGGGGAGTCAACAATGAGCAGTTCTTC
CASSSTRGVNNEQFF
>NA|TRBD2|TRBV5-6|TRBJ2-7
TGTGCCAGCAGCTTGGTAGGTGCGGGAGGGTCGTTCGCCGAGCAGTACTTC
CASSLVGAGGSFAEQYF
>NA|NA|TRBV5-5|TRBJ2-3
TGTGCCAGCAGTCCCCCGTATCCCACAGATACGCAGTATTTT
CASSPPYPTDTQYF
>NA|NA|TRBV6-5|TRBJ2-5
TGTGCCAGCAGTTACTCGAGACGGGAGACCCAGTACTTC
CASSYSRRETQYF
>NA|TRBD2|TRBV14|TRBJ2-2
TGTGCCAGCAGCCCTTTAGCGGGAGGGCCCTCGACGGGGGAGCTGTTTTTT
CASSPLAGGPSTGELFF
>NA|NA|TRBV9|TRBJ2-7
TGTGCCAGCAGCACCTCGGGAATGGGACCCCGTTCCGAGCAGTACTTC
CASSTSGMGPRSEQYF
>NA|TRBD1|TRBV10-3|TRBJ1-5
TGTGCCACGAGGAGCGTTAAGGACAGGGGGGATCAGCCCCAGCATTTT
CATRSVKDRGDQPQHF
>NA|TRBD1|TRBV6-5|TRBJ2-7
TGTGCCAGCAGTCGATCCCAGGGACAGGGAACCGAGCAGTACTTC
CASSRSQGQGTEQYF
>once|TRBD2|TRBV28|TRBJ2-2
TGTGCCAGCAGTTCACAAGCGGGAGTTGTGGAGCTGTTTTTT
CASSSQAGVVELFF
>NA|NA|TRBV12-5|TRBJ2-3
TGTGCTAGTGGTTTCGGTCCAGATACGCAGTATTTT
CASGFGPDTQYF
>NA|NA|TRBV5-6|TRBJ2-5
TGTGCCAGCAGCTTGGACTTCCAAGAGACCCAGTACTTC
CASSLDFQETQYF
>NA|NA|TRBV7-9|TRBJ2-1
TGTGCCAGCAGCGAGGGGACAAGATACAATGAGCAGTTCTTC
CASSEGTRYNEQFF
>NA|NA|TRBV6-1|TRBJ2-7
TGTGCCAGCTCGGCCGTGGATTCCTACGAGCAGTACTTC
CASSAVDSYEQYF
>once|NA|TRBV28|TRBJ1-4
TGTGCCAGCAGTCCCGCCGACAGGATCTACGAAAAACTGTTTTTT
CASSPADRIYEKLFF
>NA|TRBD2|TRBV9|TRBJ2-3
TGTGCCAGCAGCGGCGGACTAGCGGGAACGGGCGATACGCAGTATTTT
CASSGGLAGTGDTQYF
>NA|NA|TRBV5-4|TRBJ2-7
TGTGCCAGCAGCACCGGCCCCGCCGGCGAGCAGTACTTC
CASSTGPAGEQYF
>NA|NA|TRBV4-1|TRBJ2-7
TGCGCCAGCAGCCAAGAGCAAGGAACCTACGTGCAGTACTTC
CASSQEQGTYVQYF
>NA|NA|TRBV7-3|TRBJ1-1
TGTGCCAGCAGCCCTTCGGGGGGCCGGACTGAAGCTTTCTTT
CASSPSGGRTEAFF